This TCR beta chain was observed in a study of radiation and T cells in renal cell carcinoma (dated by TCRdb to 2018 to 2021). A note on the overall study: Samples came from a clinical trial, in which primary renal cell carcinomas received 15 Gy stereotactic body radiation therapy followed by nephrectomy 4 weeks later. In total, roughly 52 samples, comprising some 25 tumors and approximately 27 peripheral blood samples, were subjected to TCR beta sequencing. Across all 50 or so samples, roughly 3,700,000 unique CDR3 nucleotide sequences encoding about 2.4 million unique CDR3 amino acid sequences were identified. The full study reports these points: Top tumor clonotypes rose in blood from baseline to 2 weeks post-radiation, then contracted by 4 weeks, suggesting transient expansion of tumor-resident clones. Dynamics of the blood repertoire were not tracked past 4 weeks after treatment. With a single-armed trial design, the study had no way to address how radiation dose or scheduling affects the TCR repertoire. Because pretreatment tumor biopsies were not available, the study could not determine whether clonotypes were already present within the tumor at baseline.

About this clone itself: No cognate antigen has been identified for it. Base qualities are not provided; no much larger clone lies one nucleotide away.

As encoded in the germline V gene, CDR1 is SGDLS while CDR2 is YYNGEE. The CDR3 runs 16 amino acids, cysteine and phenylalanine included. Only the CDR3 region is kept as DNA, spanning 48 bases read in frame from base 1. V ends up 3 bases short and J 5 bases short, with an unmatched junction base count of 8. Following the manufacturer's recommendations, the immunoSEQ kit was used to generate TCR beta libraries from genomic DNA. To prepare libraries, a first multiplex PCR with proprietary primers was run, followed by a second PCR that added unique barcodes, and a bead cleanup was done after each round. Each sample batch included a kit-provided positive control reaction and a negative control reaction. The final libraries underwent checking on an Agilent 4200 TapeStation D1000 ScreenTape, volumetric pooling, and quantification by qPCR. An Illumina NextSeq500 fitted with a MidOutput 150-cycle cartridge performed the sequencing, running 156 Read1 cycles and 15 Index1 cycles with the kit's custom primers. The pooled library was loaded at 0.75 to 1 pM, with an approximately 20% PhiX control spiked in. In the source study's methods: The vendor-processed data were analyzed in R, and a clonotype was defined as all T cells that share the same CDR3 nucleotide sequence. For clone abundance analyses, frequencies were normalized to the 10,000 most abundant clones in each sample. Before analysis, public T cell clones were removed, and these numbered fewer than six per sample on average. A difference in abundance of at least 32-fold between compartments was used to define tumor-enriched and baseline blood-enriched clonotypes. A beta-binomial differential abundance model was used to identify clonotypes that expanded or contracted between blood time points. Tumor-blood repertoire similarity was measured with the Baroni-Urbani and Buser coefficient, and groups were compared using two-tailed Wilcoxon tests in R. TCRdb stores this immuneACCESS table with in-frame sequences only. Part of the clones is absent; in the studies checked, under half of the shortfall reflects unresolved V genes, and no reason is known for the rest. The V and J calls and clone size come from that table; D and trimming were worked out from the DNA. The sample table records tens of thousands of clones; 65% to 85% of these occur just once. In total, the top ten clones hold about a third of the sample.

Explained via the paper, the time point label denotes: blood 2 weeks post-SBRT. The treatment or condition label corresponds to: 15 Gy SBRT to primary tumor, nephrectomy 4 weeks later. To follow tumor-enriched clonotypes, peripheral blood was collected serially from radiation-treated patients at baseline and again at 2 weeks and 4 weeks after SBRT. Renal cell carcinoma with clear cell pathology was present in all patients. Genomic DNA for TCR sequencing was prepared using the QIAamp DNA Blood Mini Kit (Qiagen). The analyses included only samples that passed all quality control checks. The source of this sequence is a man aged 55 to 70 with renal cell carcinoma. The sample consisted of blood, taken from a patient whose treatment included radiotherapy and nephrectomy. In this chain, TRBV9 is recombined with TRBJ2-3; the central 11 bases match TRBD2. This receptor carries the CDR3 CASSGKTSGVVDTQYF. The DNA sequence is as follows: TGTGCCAGCAGCGGAAAGACTAGCGGGGTTGTAGATACGCAGTATTTT.